This T cell receptor (beta chain) was sequenced for a study of T cell responses to AZD1222 COVID-19 vaccine. A remark on this clone: Antigen: not known.

General study points: Mostly white British, mostly female donors; authors suggested clonal diversity may be underestimated.

Sequenced by immunoSEQ multiplex PCR; TCRdb stores in-frame clones only, minus some. This table has roughly 190,000 clones, 91% appearing once. Germline lookup yields CDR1 SGHAT and CDR2 FQNNGV. V trimming: 5 bases; J trimming: 4 bases; junction bases outside the gene matches: 14. The CDR3 covers 17 residues. The input for sequencing was peripheral blood, taken 28 days after the second AZD1222 dose. The V and J genes are TRBV11-2 and TRBJ1-2, with 9 nucleotides matching TRBD1. The sequence was obtained from an adult who received the AZD1222 COVID-19 vaccine. As DNA, the CDR3 is TGTGCCAGCAGCCCCGCCGGGACAGGGAAGAGGGGCTATGGCTACACCTTC. It translates to CASSPAGTGKRGYGYTF.